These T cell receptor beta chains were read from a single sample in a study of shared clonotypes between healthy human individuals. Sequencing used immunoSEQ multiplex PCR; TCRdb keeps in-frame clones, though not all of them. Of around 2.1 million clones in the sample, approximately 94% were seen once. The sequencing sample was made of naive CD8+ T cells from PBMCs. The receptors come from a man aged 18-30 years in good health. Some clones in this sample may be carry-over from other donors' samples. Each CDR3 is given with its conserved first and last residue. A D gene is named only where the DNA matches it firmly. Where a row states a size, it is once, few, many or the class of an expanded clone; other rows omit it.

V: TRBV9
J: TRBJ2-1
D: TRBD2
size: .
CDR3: CASSVGSGGRASSYNEQFF
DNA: TGTGCCAGCAGCGTAGGTTCAGGAGGGAGGGCAAGCTCCTACAATGAGCAGTTCTTC

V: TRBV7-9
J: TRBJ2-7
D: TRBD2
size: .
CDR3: CASSSWTSGNYEQYF
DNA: TGTGCCAGCAGCTCCTGGACTAGCGGGAACTACGAGCAGTACTTC

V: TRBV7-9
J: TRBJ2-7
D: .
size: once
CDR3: CASSLGRRSSYEQYF
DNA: TGTGCCAGCAGCTTAGGGAGAAGGAGCTCCTACGAGCAGTACTTC

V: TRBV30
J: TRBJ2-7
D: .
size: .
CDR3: CAWSQAKGGRRESYEQYF
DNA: TGTGCCTGGAGTCAAGCAAAGGGGGGCCGGCGGGAGAGCTACGAGCAGTACTTC

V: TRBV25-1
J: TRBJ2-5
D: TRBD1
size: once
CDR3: CASSDGTGQETQYF
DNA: TGTGCCAGCAGTGATGGGACAGGGCAGGAGACCCAGTACTTC

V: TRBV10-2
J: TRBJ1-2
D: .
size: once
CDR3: CASSSRGDFYGYTF
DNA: TGCGCCAGCAGTTCCCGGGGGGACTTCTATGGCTACACCTTC

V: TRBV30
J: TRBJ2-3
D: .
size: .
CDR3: CAWSPNIPDTQYF
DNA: TGTGCCTGGAGTCCGAACATCCCAGATACGCAGTATTTT

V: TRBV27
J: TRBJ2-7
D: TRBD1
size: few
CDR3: CASSWQGAYEQYF
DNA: TGTGCCAGCAGTTGGCAGGGGGCTTACGAGCAGTACTTC

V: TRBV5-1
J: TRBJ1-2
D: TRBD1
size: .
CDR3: CASSAPGTGGFYGYTF
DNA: TGCGCCAGCAGCGCCCCCGGGACAGGGGGTTTCTATGGCTACACCTTC

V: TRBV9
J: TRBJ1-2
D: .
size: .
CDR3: CASSVGGGGYTF
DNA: TGTGCCAGCAGCGTGGGGGGTGGTGGCTACACCTTC

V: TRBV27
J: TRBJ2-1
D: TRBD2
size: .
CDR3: CASSLVAGAYNEQFF
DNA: TGTGCCAGCAGTTTAGTAGCGGGGGCCTACAATGAGCAGTTCTTC

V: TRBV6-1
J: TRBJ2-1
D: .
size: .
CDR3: CASSGDQRSNYNEQFF
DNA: TGTGCCAGCAGTGGCGATCAGCGGAGTAACTACAATGAGCAGTTCTTC

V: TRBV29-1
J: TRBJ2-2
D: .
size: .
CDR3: CSAYTPITGELFF
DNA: TGCAGCGCGTACACCCCGATCACCGGGGAGCTGTTTTTT

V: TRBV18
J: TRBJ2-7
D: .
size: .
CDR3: CASSPFDRTREQYF
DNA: TGTGCCAGCTCACCCTTTGACAGGACACGCGAGCAGTACTTC

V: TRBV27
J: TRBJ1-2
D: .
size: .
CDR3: CASSLAGPHGGGYTF
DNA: TGTGCCAGCAGTTTAGCAGGGCCCCATGGAGGAGGCTACACCTTC

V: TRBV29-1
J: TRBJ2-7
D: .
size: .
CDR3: CSVGGTGPRTYEQYF
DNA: TGCAGCGTGGGAGGGACAGGCCCCCGGACCTACGAGCAGTACTTC

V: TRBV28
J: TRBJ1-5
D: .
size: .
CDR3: CASSLALSPGEPHQPQHF
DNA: TGTGCCAGCAGTTTAGCACTTAGTCCAGGAGAACCCCATCAGCCCCAGCATTTT

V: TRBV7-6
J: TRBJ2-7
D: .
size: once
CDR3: CASSLARTYEQYF
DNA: TGTGCCAGCAGCTTAGCCAGAACCTACGAGCAGTACTTC

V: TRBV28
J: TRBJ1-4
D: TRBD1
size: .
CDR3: CASSLLREGAHEKLFF
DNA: TGTGCCAGCAGCCTCCTCCGGGAGGGGGCTCATGAAAAACTGTTTTTT

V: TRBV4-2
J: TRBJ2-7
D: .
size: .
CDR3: CASSQEGHHEQYF
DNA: TGTGCCAGCAGCCAAGAGGGGCACCACGAGCAGTACTTC

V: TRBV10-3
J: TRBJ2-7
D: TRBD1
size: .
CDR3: CAISDGTGGDEQYF
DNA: TGTGCCATCAGTGACGGGACAGGGGGCGACGAGCAGTACTTC

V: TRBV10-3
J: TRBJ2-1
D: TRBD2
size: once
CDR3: CAISESLGLADNEQFF
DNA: TGTGCCATCAGTGAGTCGCTAGGACTAGCGGACAATGAGCAGTTCTTC

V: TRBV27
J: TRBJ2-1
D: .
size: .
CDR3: CASSVDRLWEQFF
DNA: TGTGCCAGCAGTGTAGACAGGCTATGGGAGCAGTTCTTC

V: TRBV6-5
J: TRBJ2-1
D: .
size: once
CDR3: CASSHAAEQFF
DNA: TGTGCCAGCAGTCACGCTGCTGAGCAGTTCTTC

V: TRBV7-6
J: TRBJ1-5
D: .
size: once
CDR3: CASSLEARRGQPQHF
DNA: TGTGCCAGCAGCTTAGAGGCTCGCAGGGGTCAGCCCCAGCATTTT

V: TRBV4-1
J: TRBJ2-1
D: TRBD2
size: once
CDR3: CASSQGTSGGNEQFF
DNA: TGCGCCAGCAGCCAAGGGACTAGCGGGGGCAATGAGCAGTTCTTC

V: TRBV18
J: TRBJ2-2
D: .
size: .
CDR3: CASSPESGELFF
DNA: TGTGCCAGCTCCCCGGAATCCGGGGAGCTGTTTTTT

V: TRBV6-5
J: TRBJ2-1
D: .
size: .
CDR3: CASSYTQAREQFF
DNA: TGTGCCAGCAGTTACACACAAGCCAGGGAGCAGTTCTTC

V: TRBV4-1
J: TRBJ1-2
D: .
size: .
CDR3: CASSPEGNYGYTF
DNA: TGCGCCAGCAGCCCCGAGGGAAACTATGGCTACACCTTC

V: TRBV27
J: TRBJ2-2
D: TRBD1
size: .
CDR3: CASSPQGVANTGELFF
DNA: TGTGCCAGCAGCCCTCAGGGGGTGGCGAACACCGGGGAGCTGTTTTTT

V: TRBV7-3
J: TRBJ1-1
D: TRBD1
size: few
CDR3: CASSLTTGDTEAFF
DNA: TGTGCCAGCAGCTTAACTACAGGGGACACTGAAGCTTTCTTT

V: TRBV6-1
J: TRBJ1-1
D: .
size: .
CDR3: CASSESPRVNTEAFF
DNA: TGTGCCAGCAGTGAAAGCCCCAGAGTCAACACTGAAGCTTTCTTT

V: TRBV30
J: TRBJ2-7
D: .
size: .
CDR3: CAWSYSDYEQYF
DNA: TGTGCCTGGAGTTACAGTGACTACGAGCAGTACTTC

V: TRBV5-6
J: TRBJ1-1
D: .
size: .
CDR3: CASSLLRRTEAFF
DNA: TGTGCCAGCAGCTTACTCCGGCGCACTGAAGCTTTCTTT

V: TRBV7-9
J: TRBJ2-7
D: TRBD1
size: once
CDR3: CASSLLAGGGEQYF
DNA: TGTGCCAGCAGCCTCTTGGCAGGGGGCGGGGAGCAGTACTTC

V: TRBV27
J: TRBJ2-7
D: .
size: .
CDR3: CASSLGPPSAGLYEQYF
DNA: TGTGCCAGCAGTCTTGGGCCCCCTAGCGCCGGCCTCTACGAGCAGTACTTC

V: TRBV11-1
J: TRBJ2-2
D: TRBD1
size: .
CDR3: CASSSSGTGYRGGELFF
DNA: TGTGCCAGCAGCTCTTCCGGGACAGGGTATAGGGGCGGGGAGCTGTTTTTT

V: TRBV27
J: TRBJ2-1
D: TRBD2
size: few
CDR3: CASSFGGSSYNEQFF
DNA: TGTGCCAGCAGTTTCGGCGGGAGCTCCTACAATGAGCAGTTCTTC

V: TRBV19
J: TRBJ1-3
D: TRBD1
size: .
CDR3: CASSTGTGSGNTIYF
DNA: TGTGCCAGTAGTACAGGGACAGGCTCTGGAAACACCATATATTTT

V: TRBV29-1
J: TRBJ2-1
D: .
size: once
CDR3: CSPEVRNEQFF
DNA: TGCAGCCCCGAAGTGCGTAATGAGCAGTTCTTC

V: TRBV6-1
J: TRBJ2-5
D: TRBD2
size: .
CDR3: CASSEVASGRGAQYF
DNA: TGTGCCAGCAGTGAAGTGGCTAGCGGGAGGGGGGCCCAGTACTTC